This T cell receptor (beta chain) was profiled in a study of somatic mutations in cytotoxic T cells in rheumatoid arthritis. This CDR3 is built from 13 residues. Germline lookup yields CDR1 MGHDK and CDR2 SYGVNS. V lost 5 bases to trimming and J lost 5 bases, with 12 bases between them. TCRdb's copy holds only in-frame clones and misses some; the assay was immunoSEQ multiplex PCR. Of 20,000 or so clones in the sample, 75% to 85% were seen once. The specimen sequenced was CD8+ T cells sorted from blood. The sequence was obtained from an adult with rheumatoid arthritis. The V call is TRBV25-1, the J call TRBJ1-2, with D tentatively TRBD1 (5 bases). CDR3 amino acids: CASSLYEGYGYTF. CDR3 DNA sequence: TGTGCCAGCAGTCTCTATGAGGGGTATGGCTACACCTTC.